The 22 T cell receptor beta chains listed next were all sequenced from one sample in a study of cytomegalovirus exposure and HLA in healthy donors. Primers included in the PCR were 60 Vbeta and 13 Jbeta primers. The assay was immunoSEQ multiplex PCR, and TCRdb's table has in-frame clones only and misses some. The sample carries about 140,000 clones, over 75% recorded once. Sequenced input: PBMCs. The source is a male donor in good health and CMV-seronegative.

The V call is TRBV11-2, the J call TRBJ2-1, with 9 nucleotides matching TRBD1. The CDR3 runs to 16 residues. Germline trimming cut 1 base from V and 7 bases from J; bases unmatched to any gene: 8. In germline, CDR1 is SGHAT, CDR2 FQNNGV. CDR3 region: CASSLVSGQGLNEQFF. CDR3 bases: TGTGCCAGCAGCTTAGTATCCGGACAGGGGTTAAATGAGCAGTTCTTC. Together with reference TRBV11-2 and TRBJ2-1, the CDR3 gives the full variable domain: EAGVAQSPRYKIIEKRQSVAFWCNPISGHATLYWYQQILGQGPKLLIQFQNNGVVDDSQLPKDRFSAERLKGVDSTLKIQPAKLEDSAVYLCASSLVSGQGLNEQFFGPGTRLTVL.

This clone was detected only a few times. The J gene is TRBJ2-4, the V gene TRBV10-1; 8 bases map to TRBD1. The trim removed 9 bases at V and 8 bases at J, leaving 3 bases unmatched. The CDR3 extends over 11 amino acids. Germline CDR1 WNHNN, CDR2 SYGVQD (reference sequence). The CDR3 spells CASGQGDIQYF. As DNA, the CDR3 is TGCGCCAGTGGACAGGGAGACATTCAGTACTTC.

In regard to this clone: One junction end does not reproduce the germline sequence, and a read error may be involved. The chain recombines TRBV9 with TRBJ2-5; D might be TRBD2 (5 bases). Germline lookup yields CDR1 SGDLS and CDR2 YYNGEE. This CDR3 has 14 amino acids. The CDR3 nucleotides are TGTGCCAGCAGCTCCCGGGAACAGCAAGAGGCCCAGTACTTC. Protein sequence: CASSSREQQEAQYF.

The chain uses TRBV11-2 and TRBJ2-7, with 7 bases identical to TRBD2. V was pared by 0 bases and J by 5 bases, with 4 bases of the junction left unmatched. The CDR3 totals 14 residues. Germline V gene lookup returns CDR1 SGHAT and CDR2 FQNNGV. CDR3 nucleotides: TGTGCCAGCAGCTTAGAACTAGCGCCCGACGAGCAGTACTTC. This encodes CASSLELAPDEQYF.

This clone showed up just once. The CDR3 DNA follows: TGTGCCAGTAGTATGTTCAGGGGGCGTCGCGATAATGAAAAACTGTTTTTT. It translates to CASSMFRGRRDNEKLFF. The rearrangement links TRBV19 to TRBJ1-4; 8 nucleotides line up with TRBD1. The germline V gene encodes CDR1 LNHDA and CDR2 SQIVND (reference sequence). The V segment lost 3 bases and the J segment 4 bases; nucleotides outside the gene matches: 10. The CDR3 is 17 amino acids.

CDR3: CASSHPGLADNEQFF. Here the CDR3 DNA reads TGCGCCAGCAGCCATCCGGGACTAGCAGACAATGAGCAGTTCTTC. The rearrangement joins TRBV5-1 to TRBJ2-1, with 9 bases identical to TRBD2. V trimming: 4 bases; J trimming: 5 bases; junction bases outside the gene matches: 7. The CDR3 has 15 residues. Germline CDR1 reads SGHRS; CDR2 reads YFSETQ.

This clone appeared a single time. The gene calls are TRBV7-8 and TRBJ1-1, with a tentative D call TRBD1 (5 bases). In germline, CDR1 is SGHVS, CDR2 FQNEAQ. CDR3 length equals 18 residues. V lost 5 bases and J 1 base, leaving 23 bases between the germline ends. This CDR3 reads CASSQPGSITGENTEAFF. The CDR3 DNA reads as TGTGCCAGCAGCCAACCCGGGTCGATCACAGGAGAGAACACTGAAGCTTTCTTT.

This clone is a singleton in its sample. V usage is TRBV29-1 and J usage is TRBJ1-1; D is uncertain. The CDR3 length is 12 residues. Germline-derived CDR1 and CDR2 are SQVTM and ANQGSEA. V shed 5 bases and J shed 0 bases, with 7 bases lying between them. The CDR3 region has the DNA TGCAGCGTTATACAAATGAACACTGAAGCTTTCTTT. Amino acids: CSVIQMNTEAFF.

The V gene is TRBV19, the J gene TRBJ2-5, with D maybe TRBD2 (5 bases). CDR3 length equals 15 residues. Germline CDR1 reads LNHDA; CDR2 reads SQIVND (reference sequence). V shed 2 bases and J shed 4 bases, with 14 bases lying between them. The CDR3 spells CASSITGLQVETQYF. The CDR3 DNA reads as TGTGCCAGTAGTATAACTGGACTCCAAGTAGAGACCCAGTACTTC.

The rearrangement links TRBV6-6 to TRBJ1-5, with TRBD1 identical over 8 bases. With 5 bases clipped from V and 4 bases from J, the junction kept 4 bases outside the gene matches. Germline assignment: CDR1 MNHNY and CDR2 SVGAGI (reference sequence). The CDR3 has 14 residues. DNA for the CDR3: TGTGCCAGCAGTGCAGGGGGCCGGAATCAGCCCCAGCATTTT. This sequence encodes CASSAGGRNQPQHF.

The rearrangement links TRBV27 to TRBJ2-4, with 9 bases matching TRBD2. Unmatched junction bases numbered 5, after V lost 8 bases and J lost 0 bases. CDR1 and CDR2 from the germline V gene are MNHEY and SMNVEV (reference sequence). The CDR3 length is 15 residues. The chain's CDR3 is CASSRLAEAKNIQYF. The CDR3 region has the DNA TGTGCCAGCTCCCGACTAGCGGAAGCCAAAAACATTCAGTACTTC.

The chain uses TRBV5-1 and TRBJ2-7; maybe TRBD1 (5 bases). V was trimmed by 3 bases and J by 3 bases, leaving 13 bases between them. CDR3 length: 14 amino acids. The germline CDR1 and CDR2 sequences are SGHRS and YFSETQ. CDR3 DNA: TGCGCCAGCAGCTCAAGGACACCGGGCTACGAGCAGTACTTC. Amino acids: CASSSRTPGYEQYF.

In its sample, this clone was seen a few times. The V call is TRBV14, the J call TRBJ2-7, with D tentatively TRBD2 (5 bases). CDR1 and CDR2 from the germline V gene are SGHDN and FVKESK. Deletions cut 1 base from V and 3 bases from J, with 7 bases between. This CDR3 comprises 13 residues. Here the CDR3 DNA reads TGTGCCAGCAGCCAAGGACTAATCTACGAGCAGTACTTC. Its translation: CASSQGLIYEQYF.

The chain couples TRBV4-1 to TRBJ2-3, with D perhaps matching TRBD2 (6 bases). Trimming took off 4 bases at V and 9 bases at J, with 14 bases between the two ends. The CDR3 covers 13 residues. The germline CDR1 and CDR2 sequences are MGHRA and YSYEKL. The CDR3 region has the DNA TGCGCCAGCAGCCCGGGGGTCGAGGGAACGCAGTATTTT. The encoded protein is CASSPGVEGTQYF.

The DNA of the CDR3 is TGTGCCTCGGGACAGGGGAAAGAAAAACTGTTTTTT. Protein: CASGQGKEKLFF. This chain uses TRBV30 with TRBJ1-4, with 10 bases identical to TRBD1. J gave up 8 bases and V 7 bases, and 4 bases lay outside the gene matches. CDR1 and CDR2 from the germline V gene are GTSNPN and SVGIG (reference sequence). The CDR3 is 12 amino acids.

J is TRBJ2-3 and V is TRBV27; 13 positions agree with TRBD2. The CDR3 runs 16 residues. Per germline, CDR1 MNHEY and CDR2 SMNVEV (reference sequence). Germline trimming cut 4 bases from V and 5 bases from J; bases unmatched to any gene: 6. The CDR3 sequence is CASSSGLAGVGDTQYF. The DNA for the CDR3 is TGTGCCAGCAGTTCCGGACTAGCGGGGGTGGGAGATACGCAGTATTTT.

The chain recombines TRBV7-2 with TRBJ2-7, with TRBD1 matching 7 bases. Germline CDR1 is SGHTA and CDR2 is FQGNSA. V lost 5 bases, J lost 6 bases, and 7 bases stayed unmatched. The CDR3 runs to 13 residues. The CDR3 region is CASSPGQLGEQYF. The CDR3 DNA sequence: TGTGCCAGCAGCCCGGGACAGTTAGGCGAGCAGTACTTC.

This rearrangement joins TRBV6-6 to TRBJ2-4; a possible D gene is TRBD2 (7 bases). CDR1 is MNHNY and CDR2 is SVGAGI in the germline V gene (reference sequence). CDR3 length equals 13 residues. V shed 5 bases and J shed 9 bases, with 14 bases lying between them. This chain's CDR3 is CASSPGGLGIQYF. The CDR3 coding sequence is TGTGCCAGCAGTCCCGGGGGGCTGGGCATTCAGTACTTC.

The chain is built from TRBV7-2 and TRBJ2-7; D uncertain. Germline V CDR1 and CDR2: SGHTA, FQGNSA. The CDR3 runs to 13 residues. With 4 bases removed from V and 2 bases from J, the gap between germline ends came to 9 bases. The CDR3 protein is CASSYSTPYEQYF. In nucleotides, the CDR3 is TGTGCCAGCAGCTACTCGACTCCCTACGAGCAGTACTTC.

This chain connects TRBV6-5 to TRBJ1-4; 9 nucleotides align to TRBD1. The CDR3 sequence is 15 residues long. Germline lookup yields CDR1 MNHEY and CDR2 SVGAGI. The J segment lost 6 bases and the V segment lost 6 bases, leaving 8 bases of the junction unmatched. CDR3 coding DNA: TGTGCCAGCAGGTCCTACAGGGGGCAAGATGAAAAACTGTTTTTT. This codes for CASRSYRGQDEKLFF.

J is TRBJ1-3 and V is TRBV6-6; the match to TRBD1 covers 7 bases. The CDR3 consists of 14 residues. Germline V gene lookup returns CDR1 MNHNY and CDR2 SVGAGI (reference sequence). V shed 6 bases and J 6 bases; nucleotides not matched to a gene: 8. Written as DNA, the CDR3 is TGTGCCAGCAGCCTAGGCCAGGGGGTAAACACCATATATTTT. Encoded protein: CASSLGQGVNTIYF.

V is TRBV5-6 and J is TRBJ1-2; 7 bases match TRBD1. With V trimmed by 3 bases and J by 5 bases, 4 bases remained unmatched. In germline, CDR1 is SGHDT, CDR2 YYEEEE. The CDR3 sequence is 13 residues long. DNA of the CDR3: TGTGCCAGCAGCTCCGACAGGGTGTATGGCTACACCTTC. This sequence encodes CASSSDRVYGYTF. The complete variable domain, with remaining parts taken from reference TRBV5-6 and TRBJ1-2, reads DAGVTQSPTHLIKTRGQQVTLRCSPKSGHDTVSWYQQALGQGPQFIFQYYEEEERQRGNFPDRFSGHQFPNYSSELNVNALLLGDSALYLCASSSDRVYGYTFGSGTRLTVV.